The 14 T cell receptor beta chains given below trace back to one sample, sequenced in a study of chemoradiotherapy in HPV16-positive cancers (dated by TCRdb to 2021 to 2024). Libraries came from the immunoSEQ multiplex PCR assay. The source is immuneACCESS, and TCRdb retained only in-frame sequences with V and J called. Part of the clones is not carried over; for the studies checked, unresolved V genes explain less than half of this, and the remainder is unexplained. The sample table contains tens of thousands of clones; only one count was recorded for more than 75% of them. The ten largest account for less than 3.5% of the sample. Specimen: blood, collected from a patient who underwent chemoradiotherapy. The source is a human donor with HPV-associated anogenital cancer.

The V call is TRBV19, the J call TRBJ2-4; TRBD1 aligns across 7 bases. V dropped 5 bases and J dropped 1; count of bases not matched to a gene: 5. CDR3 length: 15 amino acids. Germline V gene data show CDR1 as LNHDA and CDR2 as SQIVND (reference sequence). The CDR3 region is CASSAQGMAKNIQYF. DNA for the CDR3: TGTGCCAGTAGTGCACAGGGGATGGCCAAAAACATTCAGTACTTC.

CDR3 region: CASGIRDGTGEQYF. CDR3 bases: TGTGCTAGTGGCATAAGGGACGGGACAGGGGAGCAGTACTTC. The chain has TRBV12-5 and TRBJ2-7, with 9 bases matching TRBD1. Germline CDR1 is LGHNT and CDR2 is FRNRAP. With V trimmed by 6 bases and J by 7 bases, 10 bases remained unmatched. The CDR3 length is 14 residues.

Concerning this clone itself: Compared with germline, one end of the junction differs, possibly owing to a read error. CDR3 DNA: TGTGCTAGCAGCTTAAGGCCTTCGGATGAGCAGTTCTTC. This sequence encodes CASSLRPSDEQFF. The V call is TRBV7-7, the J call TRBJ2-1, with unresolved D. Germline assignment: CDR1 SSHAT and CDR2 FNYEAQ (reference sequence). The CDR3 sequence is 13 residues long.

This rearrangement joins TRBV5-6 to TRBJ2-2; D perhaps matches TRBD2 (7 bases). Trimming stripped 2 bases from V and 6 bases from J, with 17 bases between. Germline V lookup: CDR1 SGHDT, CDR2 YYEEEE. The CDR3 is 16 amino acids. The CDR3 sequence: CASSFSGGLFAGELFF. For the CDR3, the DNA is TGTGCCAGCAGCTTTTCGGGGGGCCTTTTTGCCGGGGAGCTGTTTTTT.

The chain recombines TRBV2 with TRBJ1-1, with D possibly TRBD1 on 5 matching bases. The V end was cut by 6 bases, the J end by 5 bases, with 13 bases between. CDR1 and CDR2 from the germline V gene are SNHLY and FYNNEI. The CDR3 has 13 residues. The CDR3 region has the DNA TGTGCCAGCAGCGGGACGGGACGGACTGAAGCTTTCTTT. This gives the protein CASSGTGRTEAFF.

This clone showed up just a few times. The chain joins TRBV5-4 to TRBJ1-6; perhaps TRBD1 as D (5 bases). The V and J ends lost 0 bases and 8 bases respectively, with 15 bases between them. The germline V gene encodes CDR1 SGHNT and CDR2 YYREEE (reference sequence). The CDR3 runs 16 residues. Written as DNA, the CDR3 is TGTGCCAGCAGCTTGGATGGGCTAGGGACCTATTCACCCCTCCACTTT. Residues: CASSLDGLGTYSPLHF.

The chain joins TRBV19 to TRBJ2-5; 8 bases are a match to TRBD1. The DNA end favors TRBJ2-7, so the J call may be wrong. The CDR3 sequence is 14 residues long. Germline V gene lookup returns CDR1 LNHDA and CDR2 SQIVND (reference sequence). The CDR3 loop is CASSPSTGGYEQYF. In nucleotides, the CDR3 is TGTGCCAGTAGTCCCTCCACAGGGGGCTACGAGCAGTACTTC.

The CDR3 nucleotides read TGCGCCAGCAGCCAAGAGGGATCTTTAGATGGCTACACCTTC. It specifies CASSQEGSLDGYTF. The chain links TRBV4-3 to TRBJ1-2; D call uncertain. CDR3 length: 14 amino acids. Trimming left V 0 bases short and J 6 bases short, with 11 bases between. Germline V CDR1 and CDR2: LGHNA, YSLEER.

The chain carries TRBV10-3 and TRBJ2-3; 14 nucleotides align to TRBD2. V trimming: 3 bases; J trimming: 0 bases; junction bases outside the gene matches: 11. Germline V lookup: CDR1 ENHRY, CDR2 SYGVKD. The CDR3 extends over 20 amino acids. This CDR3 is CAISDLSGLAGAISTDTQYF. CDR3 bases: TGTGCCATCAGTGATCTGTCGGGACTAGCGGGGGCCATTAGCACAGATACGCAGTATTTT.

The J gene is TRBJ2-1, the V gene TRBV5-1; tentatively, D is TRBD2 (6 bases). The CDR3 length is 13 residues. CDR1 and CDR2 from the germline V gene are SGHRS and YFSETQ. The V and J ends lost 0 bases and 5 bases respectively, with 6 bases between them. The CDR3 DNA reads TGCGCCAGCAGCTTGGGGACTAACAATGAGCAGTTCTTC. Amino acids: CASSLGTNNEQFF.

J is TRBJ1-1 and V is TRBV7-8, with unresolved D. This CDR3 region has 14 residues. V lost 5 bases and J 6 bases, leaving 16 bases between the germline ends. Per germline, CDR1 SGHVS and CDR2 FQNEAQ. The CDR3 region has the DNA TGTGCCAGCAGCCTTAGACCGCCGGCGGCTGAAGCTTTCTTT. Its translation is CASSLRPPAAEAFF.

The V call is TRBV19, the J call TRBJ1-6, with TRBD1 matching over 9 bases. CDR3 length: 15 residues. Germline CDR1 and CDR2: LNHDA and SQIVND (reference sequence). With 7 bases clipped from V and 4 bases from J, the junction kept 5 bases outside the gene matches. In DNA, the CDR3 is TGTGCCAGTAAAACAGGGGGCGCATATAATTCACCCCTCCACTTT. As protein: CASKTGGAYNSPLHF.

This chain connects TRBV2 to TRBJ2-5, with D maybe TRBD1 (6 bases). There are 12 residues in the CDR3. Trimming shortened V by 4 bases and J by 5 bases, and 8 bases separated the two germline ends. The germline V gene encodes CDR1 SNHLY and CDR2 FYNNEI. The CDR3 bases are TGTGCCAGCAGTGGGCAGGGGGAGACCCAGTACTTC. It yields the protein CASSGQGETQYF.

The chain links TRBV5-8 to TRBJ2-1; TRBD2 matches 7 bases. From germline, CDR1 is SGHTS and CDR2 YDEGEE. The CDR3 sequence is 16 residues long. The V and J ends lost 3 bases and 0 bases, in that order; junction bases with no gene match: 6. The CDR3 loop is CASSSGLPDSYNEQFF. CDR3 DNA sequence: TGTGCCAGCAGCTCGGGACTACCGGACTCCTACAATGAGCAGTTCTTC.